Listed below are T cell receptor beta chains from one sample, sequenced in a study of CD8+ T cells in alopecia areata. Libraries were prepared by immunoSEQ multiplex PCR; TCRdb keeps only in-frame clonotypes and omits some of them. The sample lists about 200,000 clones, nearly 60% occurring once. The specimen was CD4+ T cells sorted from blood, collected at week 24, from a patient treated with tofacitinib. These receptors all stem from a human donor with alopecia areata. CDR3s include the opening cysteine and the closing phenylalanine or tryptophan. The D gene is left open where the match is weak. Clone size is not always given. Where it is, it says once, few, many or a class for expanded clones.

NA	TRBV7-3	NA	TRBJ1-1	TGTGCCAGCAGCTTAGGACGGGGCAGAGAAGCTTTCTTT	CASSLGRGREAFF
NA	TRBV5-6	NA	TRBJ1-1	TGTGCCAGCAGCTGGAACACTGAAGCTTTCTTT	CASSWNTEAFF
few	TRBV29-1	TRBD1	TRBJ1-6	TGCAGCGCCGGGACAGGGAATAATTCACCCCTCCACTTT	CSAGTGNNSPLHF
NA	TRBV11-2	NA	TRBJ2-1	TGCGCCAGCAGCCGGACATTAGCGGATGAGCAGTTCTTC	CASSRTLADEQFF
once	TRBV7-2	TRBD2	TRBJ2-5	TGTGCCAGCAGCTTAGCCGTCGGGGGGGGCGCTCGCCAAGAGACCCAGTACTTC	CASSLAVGGGARQETQYF
NA	TRBV9	NA	TRBJ2-3	TGTGCCAGCAGCGGTGGTCGGGGAGTAGGCACAGATACGCAGTATTTT	CASSGGRGVGTDTQYF
NA	TRBV7-9	NA	TRBJ2-1	TGTGCCAGCAGCTATGGATACAATGAGCAGTTCTTC	CASSYGYNEQFF
NA	TRBV6-1	TRBD1	TRBJ1-1	TGTGCCAGCAGTGCGACAGGGTTAAACACTGAAGCTTTCTTT	CASSATGLNTEAFF
NA	TRBV4-3	NA	TRBJ2-6	TGCGCCAGCAGCCCTGCGAAGGGGAGCTCTGGGGCCAACGTCCTGACTTTC	CASSPAKGSSGANVLTF
few	TRBV5-1	TRBD1	TRBJ1-2	TGCGCCAGCAGCCTCGACCGGGACAGATATGGCTACACCTTC	CASSLDRDRYGYTF
NA	TRBV5-6	TRBD1	TRBJ1-2	TGTGCCAGCAGACTGACAGGGGCCGGCGGCTACACCTTC	CASRLTGAGGYTF
NA	TRBV5-1	NA	TRBJ2-3	TGCGCCAGCAGCTTGTCCGGCAGTAGCACAGATACGCAGTATTTT	CASSLSGSSTDTQYF
NA	TRBV5-1	NA	TRBJ2-3	TGCGCCAGCAGGGACGGCAGACAGGCTGACTCTGATACGCAGTATTTT	CASRDGRQADSDTQYF
NA	TRBV28	TRBD2	TRBJ2-3	TGTGCCAGCAGCACCAGACTAGCGGGAGTCCGCGATACGCAGTATTTT	CASSTRLAGVRDTQYF
NA	TRBV7-2	NA	TRBJ2-3	TGTGCCAGCAGCTTAGAGAACCGACCAAGGGCAGATACGCAGTATTTT	CASSLENRPRADTQYF
NA	TRBV4-3	NA	TRBJ2-3	TGCGCCAGCAGCCAAGATCATAGCACAGATACGCAGTATTTT	CASSQDHSTDTQYF
NA	TRBV4-3	NA	TRBJ2-1	TGCGCCAGCAGCCACCAGGGAGGCAGGATGTACAATGAGCAGTTCTTC	CASSHQGGRMYNEQFF
NA	TRBV29-1	TRBD1	TRBJ1-2	TGCAGCGCAGAGGGACAGGATAACTATGGCTACACCTTC	CSAEGQDNYGYTF
NA	TRBV27	NA	TRBJ1-1	TGTGCCAGCAGTTTCACGTTCCAGAACACTGAAGCTTTCTTT	CASSFTFQNTEAFF
NA	TRBV2	TRBD1	TRBJ1-2	TGTGCCAGCAGTTCCGACAGGGGGTTTAACTATGGCTACACCTTC	CASSSDRGFNYGYTF
NA	TRBV28	NA	TRBJ2-6	TGTGCCAGCAGTTTCACAGGGTCTGGGGCCAACGTCCTGACTTTC	CASSFTGSGANVLTF
NA	TRBV15	NA	TRBJ2-1	TGTGCCACCAGCCTATTAGTGGGAGCGTACAATGAGCAGTTCTTC	CATSLLVGAYNEQFF
NA	TRBV29-1	TRBD1	TRBJ2-7	TGCAGCGCCCGGACAGGTGGCTACGAGCAGTACTTC	CSARTGGYEQYF
NA	TRBV5-1	TRBD1	TRBJ1-4	TGCGCCAGCAGCTTGGTGCAGGGGGGAAATGAAAAACTGTTTTTT	CASSLVQGGNEKLFF
once	TRBV27	NA	TRBJ2-6	TGTGCCAGCCGCCTCTCTGGGGCCAACGTCCTGACTTTC	CASRLSGANVLTF
NA	TRBV30	NA	TRBJ2-3	TGTGCCTGGAGTGTTGAGCGGAGTAGCACAGATACGCAGTATTTT	CAWSVERSSTDTQYF
NA	TRBV28	NA	TRBJ2-7	TGTGCCAGCAGCCTTCTGGGGGGACAGTCTTACGAGCAGTACTTC	CASSLLGGQSYEQYF
NA	TRBV29-1	TRBD1	TRBJ2-1	TGCAGCGTTGTCGGACAGGGGGAAGGGTCCTACAATGAGCAGTTCTTC	CSVVGQGEGSYNEQFF
NA	TRBV4-2	TRBD2	TRBJ2-7	TGTGCCAGCAGCCAAGGTCAGGGACTAGCGGTCCCCGAGCAGTACTTC	CASSQGQGLAVPEQYF
NA	TRBV5-6	NA	TRBJ1-1	TGTGCCAGCAGCTCCAGGGGTAGGGGAAACACTGAAGCTTTCTTT	CASSSRGRGNTEAFF
NA	TRBV4-2	NA	TRBJ1-2	TGTGCCAGCAGCCAAGATCTTGCGGCAGGACCTCAAGCTTTGCGCTATGGCTACACCTTC	CASSQDLAAGPQALRYGYTF